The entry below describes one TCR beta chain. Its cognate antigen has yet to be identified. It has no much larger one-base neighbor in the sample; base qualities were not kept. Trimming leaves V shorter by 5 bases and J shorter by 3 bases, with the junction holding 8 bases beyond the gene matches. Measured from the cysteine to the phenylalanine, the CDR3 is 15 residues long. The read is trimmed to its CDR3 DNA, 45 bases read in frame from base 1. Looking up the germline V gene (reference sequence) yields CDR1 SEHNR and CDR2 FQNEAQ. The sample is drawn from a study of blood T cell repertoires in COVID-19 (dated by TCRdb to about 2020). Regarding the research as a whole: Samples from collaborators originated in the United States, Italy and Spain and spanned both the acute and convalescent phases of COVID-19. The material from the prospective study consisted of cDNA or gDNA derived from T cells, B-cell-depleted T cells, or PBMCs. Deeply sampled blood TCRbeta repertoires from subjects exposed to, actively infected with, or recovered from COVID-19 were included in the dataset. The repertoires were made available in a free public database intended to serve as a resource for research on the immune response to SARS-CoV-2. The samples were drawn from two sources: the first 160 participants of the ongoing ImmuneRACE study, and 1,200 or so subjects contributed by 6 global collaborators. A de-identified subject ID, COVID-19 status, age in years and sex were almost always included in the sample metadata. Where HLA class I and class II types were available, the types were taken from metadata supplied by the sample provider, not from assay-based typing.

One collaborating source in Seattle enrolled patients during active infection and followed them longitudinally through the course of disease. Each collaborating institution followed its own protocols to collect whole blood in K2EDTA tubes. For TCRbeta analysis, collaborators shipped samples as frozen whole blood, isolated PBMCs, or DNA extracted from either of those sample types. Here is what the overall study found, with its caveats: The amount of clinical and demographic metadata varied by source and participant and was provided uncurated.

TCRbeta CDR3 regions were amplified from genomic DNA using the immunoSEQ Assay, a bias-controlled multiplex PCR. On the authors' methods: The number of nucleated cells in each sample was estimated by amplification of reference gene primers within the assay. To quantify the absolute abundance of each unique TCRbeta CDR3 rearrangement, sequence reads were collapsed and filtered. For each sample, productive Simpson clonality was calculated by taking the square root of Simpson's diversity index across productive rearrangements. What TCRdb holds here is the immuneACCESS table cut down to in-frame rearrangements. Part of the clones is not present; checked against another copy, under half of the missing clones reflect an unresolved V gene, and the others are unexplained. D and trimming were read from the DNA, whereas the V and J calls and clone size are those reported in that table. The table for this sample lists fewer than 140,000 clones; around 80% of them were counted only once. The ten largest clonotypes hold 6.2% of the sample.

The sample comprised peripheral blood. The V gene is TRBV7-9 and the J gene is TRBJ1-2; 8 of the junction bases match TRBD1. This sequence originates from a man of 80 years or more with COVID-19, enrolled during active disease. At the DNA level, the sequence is TGTGCCAGCAGCCGGGCGACAGGGGTCGACTATGGCTACACCTTC. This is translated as CASSRATGVDYGYTF.